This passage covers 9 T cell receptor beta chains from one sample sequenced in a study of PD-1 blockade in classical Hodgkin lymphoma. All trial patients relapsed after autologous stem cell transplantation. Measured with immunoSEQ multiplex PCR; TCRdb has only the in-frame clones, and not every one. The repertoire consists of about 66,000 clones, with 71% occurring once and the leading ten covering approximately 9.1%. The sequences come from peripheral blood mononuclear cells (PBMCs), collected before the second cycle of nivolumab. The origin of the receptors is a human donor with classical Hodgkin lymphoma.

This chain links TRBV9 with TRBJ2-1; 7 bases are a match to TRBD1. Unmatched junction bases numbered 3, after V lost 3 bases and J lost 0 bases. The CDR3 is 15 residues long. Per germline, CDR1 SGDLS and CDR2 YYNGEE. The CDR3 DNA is TGTGCCAGCAGCGAGACAGGGAGCTCCTACAATGAGCAGTTCTTC. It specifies CASSETGSSYNEQFF. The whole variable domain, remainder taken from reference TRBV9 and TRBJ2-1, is DSGVTQTPKHLITATGQRVTLRCSPRSGDLSVYWYQQSLDQGLQFLIQYYNGEERAKGNILERFSAQQFPDLHSELNLSSLELGDSALYFCASSETGSSYNEQFFGPGTRLTVL.

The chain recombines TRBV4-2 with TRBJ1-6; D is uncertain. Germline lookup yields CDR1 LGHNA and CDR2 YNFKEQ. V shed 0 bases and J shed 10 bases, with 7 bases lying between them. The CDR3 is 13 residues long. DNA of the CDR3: TGTGCCAGCAGCCAAGATGGAAGGTCACCCCTCCACTTT. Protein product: CASSQDGRSPLHF.

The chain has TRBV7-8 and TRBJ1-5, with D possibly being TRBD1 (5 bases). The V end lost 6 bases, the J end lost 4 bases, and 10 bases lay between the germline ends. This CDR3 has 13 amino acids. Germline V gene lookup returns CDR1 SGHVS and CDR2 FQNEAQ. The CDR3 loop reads CASSLWGNQPQHF. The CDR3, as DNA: TGTGCCAGCAGTCTCTGGGGGAATCAGCCCCAGCATTTT.

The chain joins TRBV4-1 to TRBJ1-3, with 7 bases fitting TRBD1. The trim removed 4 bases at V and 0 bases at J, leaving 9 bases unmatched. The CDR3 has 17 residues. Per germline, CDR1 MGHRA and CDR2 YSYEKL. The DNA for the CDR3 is TGCGCCAGCAGCCGACCAGGGACAGTAGGCTCTGGAAACACCATATATTTT. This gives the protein CASSRPGTVGSGNTIYF.

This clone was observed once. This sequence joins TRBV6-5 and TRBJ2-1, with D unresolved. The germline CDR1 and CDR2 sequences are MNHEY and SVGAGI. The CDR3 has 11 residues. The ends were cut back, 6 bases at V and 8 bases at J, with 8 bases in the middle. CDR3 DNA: TGTGCCAGCAGCCTGAGAGATGAGCAGTTCTTC. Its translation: CASSLRDEQFF.

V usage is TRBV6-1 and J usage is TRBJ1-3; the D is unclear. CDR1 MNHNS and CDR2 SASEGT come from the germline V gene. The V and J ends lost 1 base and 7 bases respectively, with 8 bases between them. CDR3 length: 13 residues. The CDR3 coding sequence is TGTGCCAGCAGTGAAGAGGGCGGGAACACCATATATTTT. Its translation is CASSEEGGNTIYF.

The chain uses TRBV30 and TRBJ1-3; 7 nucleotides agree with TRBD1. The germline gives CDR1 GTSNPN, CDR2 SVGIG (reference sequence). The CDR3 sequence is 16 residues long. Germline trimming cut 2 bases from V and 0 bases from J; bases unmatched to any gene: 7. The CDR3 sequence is CAWSRTGDSSGNTIYF. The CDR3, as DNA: TGTGCCTGGAGTAGAACAGGGGACAGCTCTGGAAACACCATATATTTT.

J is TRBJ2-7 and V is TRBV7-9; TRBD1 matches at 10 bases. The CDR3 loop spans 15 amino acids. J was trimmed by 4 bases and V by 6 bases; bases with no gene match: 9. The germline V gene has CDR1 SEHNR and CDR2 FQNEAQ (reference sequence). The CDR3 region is CASSSPTGGKYEQYF. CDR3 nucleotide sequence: TGTGCCAGCAGTTCCCCGACAGGGGGCAAATACGAGCAGTACTTC.

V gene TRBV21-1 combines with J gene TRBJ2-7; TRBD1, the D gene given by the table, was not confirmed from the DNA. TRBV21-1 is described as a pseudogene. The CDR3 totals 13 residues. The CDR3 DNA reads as TGTGCCAGCAGCAAAGAGGGGAAGCACGAGCAGTACTTC. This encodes CASSKEGKHEQYF.